A single TCR beta chain is shown here with its context. Its antigen is still unknown. This may be a read error: a much more frequent sequence differs by one nucleotide. The data stem from a study of Graves' ophthalmopathy and Graves' hyperthyroidism (dated by TCRdb to 2017 to 2018). For the wider study: A patient counted as having stable hyperthyroidism if there was no progression to ophthalmopathy within 18 months of follow-up. The study used TCR beta repertoire signatures to distinguish Graves' ophthalmopathy from Graves' hyperthyroidism and to predict progression to ophthalmopathy. In total, some 140 blood samples were TCR-sequenced: 43 ophthalmopathy, some 75 hyperthyroidism and about 17 hyperthyroidism-to-ophthalmopathy patients. To explore V-J signatures that separate ophthalmopathy from hyperthyroidism, a discovery set of approximately 100 patients was enrolled, consisting of 40 to 45 with ophthalmopathy and around 57 with stable hyperthyroidism. For independent validation, a separate cohort was made up of 18 to 20 hyperthyroidism patients plus 17 patients who later progressed from hyperthyroidism to ophthalmopathy. T-cell repertoires of thyroid tissue and blood were compared in over 5 hyperthyroidism patients. After sampling, hyperthyroidism patients received methimazole starting at 30 mg daily, and ophthalmopathy patients received high-dose intravenous methylprednisolone. Results and caveats for the whole study, not just this receptor: Most expanded thyroid clonotypes with a frequency above 0.001 also appeared in blood, which suggests that blood repertoires may reflect the immune response in the thyroid. No statistical method was used to predetermine the sample size, and group allocation was not hidden from the investigators. In cross-validation, the 13-signature model distinguished ophthalmopathy from stable hyperthyroidism with 85% to 90% sensitivity and 81.08% specificity, and in the test set the corresponding values were approximately 80% and 75%. In validation, the model predicted ophthalmopathy progression with more than 55% sensitivity and roughly 78% specificity; more than ten predicted patients were CT-confirmed with GO in a median of about 6.2 months.

Hyperthyroidism patients were newly diagnosed, were aged 18 to 65 years, and had a disease duration under 2 months. Patients with other autoimmune diseases, uncontrolled infections, pregnancy or lactation were excluded from the study. Clinical symptoms, serum thyroxine, TRAb, thyroid ultrasound and orbital computed tomography were used for diagnosis. Total RNA was extracted with Trizol reagent and quality-checked on an Agilent 2100 Bioanalyzer. The CDR3 contains 15 residues, cysteine and phenylalanine counted. Only the CDR3 part of the read is kept: 45 bases, read in frame from the first base. The germline V gene (reference sequence) specifies DFQATT as CDR1 and SNEGSKA as CDR2. V lost 3 bases and J lost 1 base, and the count of bases not matched to a germline gene is 8. For repertoire sequencing, the TCR beta CDR3 regions were amplified from RNA transcripts. HTBI primers and the Qiagen OneStep RT-PCR kit were used in a first-round RT-PCR, which was followed by a second-round multiplex PCR, size selection and purification. Libraries were sequenced paired-end with 100 bp reads on an Illumina HiSeq2000. Per the original workflow: SOAPnuke was used for read processing, and reads with adapters, uncalled bases, a mean Phred below 15, or no exact constant-primer or identifier match were discarded. COPE v1.2.5 was used to merge high-quality paired reads. Clonotypes were defined as unique nucleotide sequences and were aligned to IMGT TRB V, D and J references using MiTCR v1.1. Only V-J combinations with frequency above 0.0001 were analysed, covering approximately 99% of repertoires. A TCR clonal expansion and chaos score per V-J combination was defined as the ratio of F50 clonal expansion to chaos observed in the TCRdist matrix. Features were reduced by Welch's t-statistics and random forest to over ten V-J combinations, which fed a naive Bayes classifier. Thyroid-blood repertoire similarity was quantified with the Morisita-Horn index. TCRdb cleaned the public reads at Q25 with fastp, built clones with MiXCR and kept in-frame beta chains. Each CDR3 protein gets just one entry, which takes the most common genes and DNA from the rows behind it. In this record, the V and J calls reflect TCRdb's handling and not the investigators' own analysis. The sample yields some 1.1 million distinct CDR3 sequences; about 40% were counted once. The top ten clonotypes cover over 8.5% of the sample.

Sequenced sample: peripheral blood or thyroid tissue (not recorded which). The rearrangement joined TRBV20-1 to TRBJ2-5; TRBD1 matches 7 bases in the middle. The source is an adult man with Graves' hyperthyroidism. The DNA reads as follows: TGCAGTGCTAGCCTACAGGGGAGCTTCCAAGAGACCCAGTACTTC. Its coded protein is CSASLQGSFQETQYF.